These 18 T cell receptor beta chains share one sample of origin, sequenced in a study of T cell responses to AZD1222 COVID-19 vaccine (dated by TCRdb to the early 2020s). The library was built by means of the immunoSEQ multiplex PCR assay. TCRdb carries this immuneACCESS record with in-frame sequences only. Its versions omit some clonotypes, under half of them owing to an unresolved V gene in the studies checked, with the rest unexplained. In this sample the table shows more than 95,000 clones, roughly nine tenths of which occur a single time. The ten largest clones capture about 3.1% of the sample. In light of the paper, this sample's time point label describes: about 28 days (+/-7) after the second vaccine dose. The intended sense of this specimen's treatment or condition label: meningococcal conjugate vaccine given as trial control. Sequenced material: peripheral blood, taken 28 days after the second dose of the MenACWY control vaccine. The receptors were gathered from an adult who received the MenACWY meningococcal vaccine as a control.

J is TRBJ2-2 and V is TRBV4-1, with D maybe TRBD2 (6 bases). The CDR3 length is 15 residues. With 0 bases removed from V and 4 bases from J, the gap between germline ends came to 9 bases. The germline V gene encodes CDR1 MGHRA and CDR2 YSYEKL. The CDR3 here is CASSQDRRVTGELFF. CDR3 in DNA: TGCGCCAGCAGCCAAGATAGGAGGGTCACCGGGGAGCTGTTTTTT.

This rearrangement joins TRBV14 to TRBJ2-7; TRBD2 matches at 10 bases. Germline values: CDR1 SGHDN, CDR2 FVKESK. The CDR3 sequence is 18 residues long. Trimming removed 0 bases from V and 4 bases from J; junction bases left unmatched: 12. Here the CDR3 DNA reads TGTGCCAGCAGCCAAGATTTCGATGAGCGGGGGGGCCCATACGAGCAGTACTTC. Encoded protein: CASSQDFDERGGPYEQYF.

The gene calls are TRBV4-1 and TRBJ1-2, with 7 bases identical to TRBD1. The J segment lost 0 bases and the V segment lost 0 bases, leaving 4 bases of the junction unmatched. Germline CDR1 is MGHRA and CDR2 is YSYEKL. The length of the CDR3 is 16 residues. The CDR3 coding sequence is TGCGCCAGCAGCCAAGATCCCGGACAGGCTAACTATGGCTACACCTTC. Translation: CASSQDPGQANYGYTF.

V is TRBV4-2 and J is TRBJ2-2, with TRBD2 matching 12 bases. In germline, CDR1 is LGHNA, CDR2 YNFKEQ. The CDR3 consists of 15 residues. J gave up 5 bases and V 6 bases, and 4 bases lay outside the gene matches. The CDR3 DNA reads as TGTGCCAGCAGTCTAGCGGGGGGGCCAACCGGGGAGCTGTTTTTT. It encodes CASSLAGGPTGELFF.

Only a few counts were recorded for this clone. This chain uses TRBV7-2 with TRBJ2-1; TRBD1 or TRBD2 may be the D gene (6 bases each). Trimming cost V 3 bases and J 9 bases, with 21 bases left between them. This CDR3 is built from 16 residues. Germline CDR1 and CDR2: SGHTA and FQGNSA. The CDR3 protein is CASSFLPGQGGSEQFF. In DNA, the CDR3 is TGTGCCAGCAGCTTTCTACCGGGACAAGGAGGGAGTGAGCAGTTCTTC.

This chain joins TRBV21-1 and TRBJ2-7; TRBD1 reflects the table's D call only, with no check against the DNA. TRBV21-1 is labeled a pseudogene. CDR3 length: 21 residues. The CDR3 sequence: CASSWIPSDRGLHPSSYEQYF. CDR3 DNA: TGTGCCAGCAGCTGGATACCGTCGGACAGGGGACTTCACCCTAGCTCCTACGAGCAGTACTTC.

The sample holds one count of this clone. The J gene is TRBJ1-1, the V gene TRBV7-9, with D perhaps matching TRBD1 (6 bases). Trimming took off 5 bases at V and 0 bases at J, with 13 bases between the two ends. Germline CDR1 and CDR2: SEHNR and FQNEAQ (reference sequence). There are 15 residues in the CDR3. The CDR3 region is CASSPGTSMNTEAFF. The CDR3 nucleotides read TGTGCCAGCAGCCCCGGGACAAGCATGAACACTGAAGCTTTCTTT.

This clone was detected only a few times. This sequence joins TRBV19 and TRBJ1-4; possibly TRBD1 for D (5 bases). V gave up 5 bases and J gave up 3 bases, with 10 bases separating them. The CDR3 totals 14 residues. CDR1 is LNHDA, CDR2 SQIVND, per germline (reference sequence). CDR3 region: CASSFGTANEKLFF. Here the CDR3 DNA reads TGTGCCAGTAGTTTCGGGACGGCTAATGAAAAACTGTTTTTT.

The chain uses TRBV3-1 (or the pseudogene TRBV3-2) and TRBJ1-2; D unclear. The germline V gene has CDR1 LGHDT and CDR2 YNNKEL (reference sequence). This CDR3 comprises 14 residues. The ends were cut back, 0 bases at V and 0 bases at J, with 5 bases in the middle. The CDR3, as DNA: TGTGCCAGCAGCCAAGAGGGAGCTAACTATGGCTACACCTTC. Amino acid sequence: CASSQEGANYGYTF.

The chain joins TRBV5-1 to TRBJ2-2; D gene unclear. The V gene's germline CDR1 is SGHRS and CDR2 YFSETQ. The CDR3 consists of 15 residues. V was cut by 0 bases and J by 0 bases, with 6 bases left in between. CDR3 residues: CASSLGGTNTGELFF. The DNA for the CDR3 is TGCGCCAGCAGCTTGGGGGGTACGAACACCGGGGAGCTGTTTTTT.

The chain carries TRBV7-3 and TRBJ1-5; D gene ambiguous. V was cut by 5 bases and J by 1 base, with 12 bases left in between. Germline lookup yields CDR1 SGHTA and CDR2 FQGTGA. This CDR3 is 15 amino acids long. The CDR3 loop reads CASSLYGESNQPQHF. DNA for the CDR3: TGTGCCAGCAGCCTTTATGGGGAGAGCAATCAGCCCCAGCATTTT.

This clone was counted a single time. This chain links TRBV4-2 with TRBJ1-1; D is undetermined. This CDR3 region has 16 residues. V was pared by 1 base and J by 4 bases, with 16 bases between. Germline V gives CDR1 LGHNA, CDR2 YNFKEQ. CDR3 sequence reads: CASSQGPLEIGTEAFF. Written as DNA, the CDR3 is TGTGCCAGCAGCCAAGGGCCTTTGGAGATTGGCACTGAAGCTTTCTTT.

This CDR3 is CASSLPLGWETQYF. Here the CDR3 DNA reads TGTGCCAGCAGCTTACCCCTAGGGTGGGAGACCCAGTACTTC. J is TRBJ2-5 and V is TRBV11-2; D remains ambiguous. The germline V and J ends were trimmed by 2 bases and 5 bases, with 12 bases remaining between them. Germline V gene data show CDR1 as SGHAT and CDR2 as FQNNGV. This CDR3 is built from 14 residues.

V usage is TRBV7-8 and J usage is TRBJ1-2; D unresolved. Per the germline V gene, CDR1 is SGHVS and CDR2 is FQNEAQ. This CDR3 has 18 residues. V was clipped by 4 bases and J by 0 bases, with 21 bases between them. The CDR3 region has the DNA TGTGCCAGCAGCTCGTCCCGAATACCAGGTTGGGCTAACTATGGCTACACCTTC. This gives the protein CASSSSRIPGWANYGYTF.

This chain connects TRBV4-3 to TRBJ1-6; 9 bases agree with TRBD1. V was pared by 1 base and J by 10 bases, with 5 bases of the junction left unmatched. CDR3 length: 15 amino acids. The germline CDR1 and CDR2 sequences are LGHNA and YSLEER. In DNA, the CDR3 is TGCGCCAGCAGCCAAGTGGGACAGGGAAGGTCACCCCTCCACTTT. Translating it yields CASSQVGQGRSPLHF.

The V gene is TRBV7-9, the J gene TRBJ2-5; no clear D gene. CDR1 is SEHNR, CDR2 FQNEAQ, per germline (reference sequence). The CDR3 has 13 residues. The V and J ends lost 5 bases and 3 bases respectively, with 10 bases between them. This CDR3 is CASSPGSEETQYF. DNA for the CDR3: TGTGCCAGCAGCCCCGGGTCGGAAGAGACCCAGTACTTC. The full variable domain, its missing parts supplied by reference TRBV7-9 and TRBJ2-5, is DTGVSQNPRHKITKRGQNVTFRCDPISEHNRLYWYRQTLGQGPEFLTYFQNEAQLEKSRLLSDRFSAERPKGSFSTLEIQRTEQGDSAMYLCASSPGSEETQYFGPGTRLLVL.

The genes are TRBV5-1 and TRBJ2-7; 7 nucleotides agree with TRBD1. V lost 0 bases, J lost 0 bases, and 3 bases stayed unmatched. This CDR3 contains 15 residues. Germline CDR1 and CDR2: SGHRS and YFSETQ. CDR3 protein: CASSLVPGGSYEQYF. The CDR3 nucleotides read TGCGCCAGCAGCTTGGTTCCAGGGGGCTCCTACGAGCAGTACTTC.

V gene TRBV7-9 combines with J gene TRBJ1-1; TRBD1 might be the D (6 bases). This CDR3 region has 14 residues. The germline V gene has CDR1 SEHNR and CDR2 FQNEAQ (reference sequence). V lost 5 bases and J lost 2, with 12 bases in between. Here the CDR3 DNA reads TGTGCCAGCAGCCTAACAGGGCTTAACACTGAAGCTTTCTTT. Translated: CASSLTGLNTEAFF.